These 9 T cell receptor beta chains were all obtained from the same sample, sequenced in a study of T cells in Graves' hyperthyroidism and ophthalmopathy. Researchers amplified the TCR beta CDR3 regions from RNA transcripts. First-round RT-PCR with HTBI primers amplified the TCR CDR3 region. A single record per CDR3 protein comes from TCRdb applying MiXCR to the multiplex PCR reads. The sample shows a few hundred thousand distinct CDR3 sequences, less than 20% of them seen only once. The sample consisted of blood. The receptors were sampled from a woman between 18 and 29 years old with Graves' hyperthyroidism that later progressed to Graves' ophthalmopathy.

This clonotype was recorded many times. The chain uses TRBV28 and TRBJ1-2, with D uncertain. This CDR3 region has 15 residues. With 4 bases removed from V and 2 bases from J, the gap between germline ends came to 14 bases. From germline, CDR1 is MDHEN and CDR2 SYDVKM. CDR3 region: CASSSPSAGNYGYTF. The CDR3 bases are TGTGCCAGCAGTTCCCCTTCTGCGGGCAACTATGGCTACACCTTC.

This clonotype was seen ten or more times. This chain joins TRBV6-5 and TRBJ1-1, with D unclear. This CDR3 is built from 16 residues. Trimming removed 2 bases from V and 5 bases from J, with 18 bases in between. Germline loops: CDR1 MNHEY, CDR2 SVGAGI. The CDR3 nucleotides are TGTGCCAGCAGTTACCCCATGGCCTCAAGGTGGACTGAAGCTTTCTTT. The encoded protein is CASSYPMASRWTEAFF.

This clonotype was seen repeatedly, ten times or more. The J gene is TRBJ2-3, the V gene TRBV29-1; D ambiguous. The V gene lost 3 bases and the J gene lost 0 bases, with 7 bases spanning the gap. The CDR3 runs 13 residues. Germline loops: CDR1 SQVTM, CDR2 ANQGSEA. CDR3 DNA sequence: TGCAGCGTTGATACCGCGAGCACAGATACGCAGTATTTT. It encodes CSVDTASTDTQYF.

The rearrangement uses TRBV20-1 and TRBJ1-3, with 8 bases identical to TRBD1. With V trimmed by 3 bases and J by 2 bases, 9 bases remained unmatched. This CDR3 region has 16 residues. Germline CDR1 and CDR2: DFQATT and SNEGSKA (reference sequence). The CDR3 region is CSARDGQGITGNTIYF. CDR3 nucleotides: TGCAGTGCTAGGGACGGACAGGGCATTACTGGAAACACCATATATTTT.

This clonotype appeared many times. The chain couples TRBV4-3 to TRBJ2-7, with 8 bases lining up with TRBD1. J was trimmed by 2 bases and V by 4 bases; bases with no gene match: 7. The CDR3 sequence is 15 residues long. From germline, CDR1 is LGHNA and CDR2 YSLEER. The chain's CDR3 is CASSLGTGSTYEQYF. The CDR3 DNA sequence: TGCGCCAGCAGCCTAGGGACAGGCTCTACCTACGAGCAGTACTTC.

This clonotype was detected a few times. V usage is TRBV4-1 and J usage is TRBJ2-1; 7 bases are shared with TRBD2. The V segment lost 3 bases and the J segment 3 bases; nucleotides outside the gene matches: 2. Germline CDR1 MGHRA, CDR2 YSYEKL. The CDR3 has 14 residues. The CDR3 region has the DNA TGCGCCAGCAGCCACTGGACTAGCTACAATGAGCAGTTCTTC. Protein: CASSHWTSYNEQFF.

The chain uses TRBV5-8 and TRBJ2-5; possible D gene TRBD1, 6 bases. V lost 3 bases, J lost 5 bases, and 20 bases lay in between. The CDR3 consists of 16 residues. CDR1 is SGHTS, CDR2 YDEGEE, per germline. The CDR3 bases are TGTGCCAGCAGCTCCTCCGGGACACGGACGGGGGAGACCCAGTACTTC. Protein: CASSSSGTRTGETQYF.

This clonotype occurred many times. The CDR3 DNA reads TGTGCCAGCAGTTTGTCACAGGGGGCCTCCTACGAGCAGTACTTC. This translates into CASSLSQGASYEQYF. This chain links TRBV28 with TRBJ2-7, with 9 bases identical to TRBD1. V dropped 3 bases and J dropped 0; count of bases not matched to a gene: 3. This CDR3 is built from 15 residues. Germline V CDR1 and CDR2: MDHEN, SYDVKM.

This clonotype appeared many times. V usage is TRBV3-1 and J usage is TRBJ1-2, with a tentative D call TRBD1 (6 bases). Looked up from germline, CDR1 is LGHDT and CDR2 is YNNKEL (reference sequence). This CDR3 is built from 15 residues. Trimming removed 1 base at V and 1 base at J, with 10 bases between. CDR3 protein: CASSQGTVFNYGYTF. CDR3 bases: TGTGCCAGCAGCCAAGGGACAGTCTTTAACTATGGCTACACCTTC.